Following are 22 T cell receptor beta chains from one sample sequenced in a study of OX40 agonist ivuxolimab in advanced cancers. Only in-frame clones appear in the TCRdb table, and some are missing; sequencing was by immunoSEQ multiplex PCR. Altogether 35,000 to 40,000 clones are present, 70% to 85% being singletons, with the ten largest covering roughly a fifth. Sequencing used CD4+ or CD8+ T cells sorted from blood, obtained in a trial of the OX40 agonist ivuxolimab. Source of these receptors: an adult with an advanced solid tumor such as melanoma, head and neck, liver or kidney cancer.

The chain is built from TRBV18 and TRBJ1-1, with 7 bases that match TRBD1. CDR1 is KGHSH and CDR2 is LQKENI in the germline V gene. This CDR3 has 14 amino acids. J gave up 1 base and V 7 bases, and 6 bases lay outside the gene matches. The CDR3 is CASYPGTANTEAFF. For the CDR3, the DNA is TGTGCCAGCTATCCCGGGACAGCGAACACTGAAGCTTTCTTT.

This clone was counted between two and nine times. The J gene is TRBJ2-5, the V gene TRBV2; no clear D gene. From germline, CDR1 is SNHLY and CDR2 FYNNEI. Trimming removed 8 bases at V and 3 bases at J, with 4 bases between. CDR3 length: 10 amino acids. The CDR3 protein is CASCKETQYF. The CDR3, as DNA: TGTGCCAGCTGCAAAGAGACCCAGTACTTC.

A few counts support this clone. The CDR3 protein is CASSEEDQPQHF. CDR3 DNA: TGTGCCAGCAGCGAGGAGGATCAGCCCCAGCATTTT. V usage is TRBV7-2 and J usage is TRBJ1-5; D gene uncertain. From germline, CDR1 is SGHTA and CDR2 FQGNSA. The CDR3 spans 12 residues. Trimming left V 5 bases short and J 5 bases short, with 7 bases between.

This chain uses TRBV7-9 with TRBJ2-5; D unresolved. The CDR3 loop spans 14 amino acids. Trimming removed 5 bases from V and 2 bases from J, with 12 bases in between. Germline V gene lookup returns CDR1 SEHNR and CDR2 FQNEAQ (reference sequence). The CDR3 DNA sequence: TGTGCCAGCAGCCGAAGGACGGAGCAAGAGACCCAGTACTTC. This encodes CASSRRTEQETQYF.

The chain joins TRBV21-1 to TRBJ1-3; whether TRBD1, the table's D call, matches the DNA was not checked. TRBV21-1 is flagged as a pseudogene. The CDR3 is 17 amino acids. The CDR3 DNA reads as TGTGCCAGCAGCCAAAGGGGCAGATTAAGCTCTGGAAACACCATATATTTT. It specifies CASSQRGRLSSGNTIYF.

V and J are TRBV2 and TRBJ2-5, with unresolved D. The CDR3 runs to 11 residues. V was pared by 3 bases and J by 4 bases, with 3 bases between. Germline CDR1 reads SNHLY; CDR2 reads FYNNEI. CDR3: CASSDRETQYF. The DNA of the CDR3 is TGTGCCAGCAGTGACCGAGAGACCCAGTACTTC.

This chain joins TRBV28 and TRBJ2-1; D may be TRBD2 (5 bases). V shed 4 bases and J shed 9 bases, with 16 bases lying between them. Germline CDR1 reads MDHEN; CDR2 reads SYDVKM. There are 14 residues in the CDR3. CDR3 nucleotide sequence: TGTGCCAGCAGTTCCGTCCGGGTAAGCGGTGAGCAGTTCTTC. As protein: CASSSVRVSGEQFF.

The V gene is TRBV5-6, the J gene TRBJ2-5; TRBD2 is a possible D gene (5 bases). The V gene lost 0 bases and the J gene lost 5 bases, with 11 bases spanning the gap. The germline CDR1 and CDR2 sequences are SGHDT and YYEEEE. The CDR3 totals 14 residues. The CDR3 here is CASSLDPTGETQYF. Here the CDR3 DNA reads TGTGCCAGCAGCTTGGATCCCACGGGGGAGACCCAGTACTTC.

The chain links TRBV7-3 to TRBJ2-3, with 12 bases fitting TRBD2. The germline CDR1 and CDR2 sequences are SGHTA and FQGTGA. V gave up 4 bases and J gave up 6 bases; unmatched junction bases: 2. The CDR3 totals 14 residues. CDR3 bases: TGTGCCAGCAGCTCCCTAGCGGGGGGGGATACGCAGTATTTT. Translated, it gives CASSSLAGGDTQYF.

Here the CDR3 DNA reads TGTGCCAGCAGTTTAGGGCTACGGGGGAATGAGCAGTTCTTC. Amino acids: CASSLGLRGNEQFF. The chain employs TRBV27 and TRBJ2-1; tentatively, D is TRBD2 (6 bases). V was clipped by 2 bases and J by 7 bases, with 12 bases between them. The CDR3 loop spans 14 amino acids. Germline CDR1 reads MNHEY; CDR2 reads SMNVEV (reference sequence).

The V and J genes are TRBV27 and TRBJ1-1; D is unclear. V lost 3 bases to trimming and J lost 1 base, with 12 bases between them. The CDR3 is made up of 15 amino acids. Per the germline V gene, CDR1 is MNHEY and CDR2 is SMNVEV (reference sequence). CDR3: CASSFYGFRNTEAFF. The CDR3 DNA reads TGTGCCAGCAGTTTTTATGGATTTAGGAACACTGAAGCTTTCTTT.

The chain links TRBV6-5 to TRBJ1-2; D gene ambiguous. V lost 0 bases, J lost 2 bases, and 13 bases lay in between. CDR3 length: 16 amino acids. The germline V gene encodes CDR1 MNHEY and CDR2 SVGAGI. This CDR3 is CASSYSISQRNYGYTF. Here the CDR3 DNA reads TGTGCCAGCAGTTACTCGATCTCACAGCGCAACTATGGCTACACCTTC.

The chain combines TRBV28 with TRBJ1-1, with 8 bases matching TRBD1. Germline V lookup: CDR1 MDHEN, CDR2 SYDVKM. The trim removed 5 bases at V and 7 bases at J, leaving 12 bases unmatched. CDR3 size: 15 residues. CDR3 sequence reads: CASSPPGRGLGEAFF. CDR3 coding DNA: TGTGCCAGCAGTCCCCCCGGCAGGGGGCTCGGTGAAGCTTTCTTT.

The rearrangement joins TRBV2 to TRBJ2-7; D is perhaps TRBD1 (6 bases). Germline CDR1 reads SNHLY; CDR2 reads FYNNEI. With 6 bases removed from V and 3 bases from J, the gap between germline ends came to 12 bases. CDR3 length equals 13 residues. CDR3: CASRGGGGYEQYF. The CDR3 DNA reads TGTGCCAGCAGAGGGGGTGGCGGCTACGAGCAGTACTTC.

The chain links TRBV4-2 to TRBJ1-4; tentative D call: TRBD1 (6 bases). The V gene lost 7 bases and the J gene lost 2 bases, with 14 bases spanning the gap. The CDR3 is made up of 15 amino acids. Germline V gives CDR1 LGHNA, CDR2 YNFKEQ. The CDR3 nucleotides are TGTGCCAGCAACCTCGAGGGGGGCACTAATGAAAAACTGTTTTTT. Its protein is CASNLEGGTNEKLFF.

The rearrangement links TRBV7-2 to TRBJ1-4; D is undetermined. This CDR3 has 13 amino acids. Trimming removed 3 bases from V and 2 bases from J, with 4 bases in between. The germline gives CDR1 SGHTA, CDR2 FQGNSA. CDR3 sequence: CASSFGTNEKLFF. Written as DNA, the CDR3 is TGTGCCAGCAGCTTTGGGACTAATGAAAAACTGTTTTTT.

The CDR3 DNA reads as TGTGCCAGCAGCTTAAAACAGGGGTGGACTGAAGCTTTCTTT. Protein sequence: CASSLKQGWTEAFF. The rearrangement joins TRBV7-9 to TRBJ1-1, with 7 bases identical to TRBD1. Trimming at V came to 2 bases and at J to 5 bases, leaving 5 bases not matched to a gene. The CDR3 runs 14 residues. Germline V gene sequence: CDR1 SEHNR, CDR2 FQNEAQ (reference sequence).

This clone was seen more than once but under ten times. V is TRBV4-3 and J is TRBJ1-1; D call uncertain. The ends were cut back, 6 bases at V and 1 base at J, with 9 bases in the middle. Germline loops: CDR1 LGHNA, CDR2 YSLEER. This CDR3 is 13 amino acids long. The CDR3 loop is CASSYNENTEAFF. As DNA, the CDR3 is TGCGCCAGCAGTTACAACGAGAACACTGAAGCTTTCTTT.

This chain connects TRBV7-2 to TRBJ2-5; 8 nucleotides line up with TRBD2. Looked up from germline, CDR1 is SGHTA and CDR2 is FQGNSA. The CDR3 consists of 16 residues. J gave up 5 bases and V 2 bases, and 10 bases lay outside the gene matches. CDR3 protein: CASSLRGSGSVETQYF. The CDR3, as DNA: TGTGCCAGCAGCTTAAGAGGGAGCGGGAGCGTCGAGACCCAGTACTTC.

The gene calls are TRBV19 and TRBJ2-7, with D possibly called TRBD1 or TRBD2 (5 bases each). V was shortened by 5 bases and J by 3 bases, with 8 bases between the two germline ends. Germline-derived CDR1 and CDR2 are LNHDA and SQIVND (reference sequence). This CDR3 region has 12 residues. The CDR3 region is CASSSGLYEQYF. The CDR3 DNA sequence: TGTGCCAGTAGTTCGGGGCTCTACGAGCAGTACTTC.

In this sample, this clone turned up once. The chain joins TRBV19 to TRBJ1-2; 8 bases line up with TRBD1. The CDR3 runs to 15 residues. Germline V gives CDR1 LNHDA, CDR2 SQIVND (reference sequence). The V and J ends lost 6 bases and 6 bases, in that order; junction bases with no gene match: 12. The CDR3 reads CASSQGARAPDGYTF. The CDR3, as DNA: TGTGCCAGTAGCCAGGGGGCGCGCGCGCCGGATGGCTACACCTTC.

The chain joins TRBV5-6 to TRBJ2-5, with unresolved D. Germline loops: CDR1 SGHDT, CDR2 YYEEEE. CDR3 length: 13 amino acids. Deletions cut 1 base from V and 5 bases from J, with 9 bases between. CDR3 residues: CASSLYGGETQYF. CDR3 coding DNA: TGTGCCAGCAGCTTGTACGGTGGGGAGACCCAGTACTTC.